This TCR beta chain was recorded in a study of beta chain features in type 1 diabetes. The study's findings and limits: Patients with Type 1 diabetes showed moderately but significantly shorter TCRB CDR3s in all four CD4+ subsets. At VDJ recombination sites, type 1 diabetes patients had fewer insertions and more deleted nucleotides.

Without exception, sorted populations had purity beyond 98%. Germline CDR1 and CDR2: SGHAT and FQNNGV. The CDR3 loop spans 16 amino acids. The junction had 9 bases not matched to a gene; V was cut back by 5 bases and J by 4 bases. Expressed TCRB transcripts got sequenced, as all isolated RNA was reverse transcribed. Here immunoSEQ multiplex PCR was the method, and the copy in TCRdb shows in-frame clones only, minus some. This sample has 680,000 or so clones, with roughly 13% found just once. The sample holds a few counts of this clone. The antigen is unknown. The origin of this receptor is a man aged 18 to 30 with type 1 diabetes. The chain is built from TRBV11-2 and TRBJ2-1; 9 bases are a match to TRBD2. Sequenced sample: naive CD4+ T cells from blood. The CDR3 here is CASSPSPSGEYNEQFF. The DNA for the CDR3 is TGTGCCAGCAGCCCGTCCCCTAGCGGGGAATACAATGAGCAGTTCTTC. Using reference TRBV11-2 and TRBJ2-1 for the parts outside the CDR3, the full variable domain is EAGVAQSPRYKIIEKRQSVAFWCNPISGHATLYWYQQILGQGPKLLIQFQNNGVVDDSQLPKDRFSAERLKGVDSTLKIQPAKLEDSAVYLCASSPSPSGEYNEQFFGPGTRLTVL.